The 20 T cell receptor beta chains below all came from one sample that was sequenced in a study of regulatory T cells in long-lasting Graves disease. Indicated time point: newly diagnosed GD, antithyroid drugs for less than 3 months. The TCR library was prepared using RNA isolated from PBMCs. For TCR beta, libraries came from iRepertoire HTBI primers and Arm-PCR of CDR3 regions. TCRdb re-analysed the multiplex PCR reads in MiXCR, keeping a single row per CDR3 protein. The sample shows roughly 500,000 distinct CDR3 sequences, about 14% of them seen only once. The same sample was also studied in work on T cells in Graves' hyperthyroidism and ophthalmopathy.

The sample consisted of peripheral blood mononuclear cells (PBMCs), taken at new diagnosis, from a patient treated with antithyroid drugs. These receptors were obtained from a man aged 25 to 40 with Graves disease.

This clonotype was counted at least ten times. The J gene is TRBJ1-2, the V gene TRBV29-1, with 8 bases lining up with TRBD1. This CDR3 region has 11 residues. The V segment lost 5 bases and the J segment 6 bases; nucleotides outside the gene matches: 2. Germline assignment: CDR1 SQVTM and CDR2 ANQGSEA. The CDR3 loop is CSVSGGDGYTF. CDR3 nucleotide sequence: TGCAGCGTTTCAGGGGGCGATGGCTACACCTTC.

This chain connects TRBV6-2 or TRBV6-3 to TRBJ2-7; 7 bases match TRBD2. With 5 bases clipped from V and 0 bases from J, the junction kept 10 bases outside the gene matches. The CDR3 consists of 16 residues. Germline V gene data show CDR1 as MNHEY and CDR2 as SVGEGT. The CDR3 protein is CASSRSLADPSYEQYF. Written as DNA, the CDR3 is TGTGCCAGCAGTAGATCTCTAGCGGACCCCTCCTACGAGCAGTACTTC.

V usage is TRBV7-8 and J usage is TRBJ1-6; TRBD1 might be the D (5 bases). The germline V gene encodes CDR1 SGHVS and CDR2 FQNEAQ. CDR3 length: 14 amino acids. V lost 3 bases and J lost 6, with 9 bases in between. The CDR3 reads CASSFGGGNSPLHF. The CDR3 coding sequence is TGTGCCAGCAGCTTCGGGGGAGGTAATTCACCCCTCCACTTT. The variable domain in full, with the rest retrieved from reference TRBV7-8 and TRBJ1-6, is GAGVSQSPRYKVAKRGQDVALRCDPISGHVSLFWYQQALGQGPEFLTYFQNEAQLDKSGLPSDRFFAERPEGSVSTLKIQRTQQEDSAVYLCASSFGGGNSPLHFGNGTRLTVT.

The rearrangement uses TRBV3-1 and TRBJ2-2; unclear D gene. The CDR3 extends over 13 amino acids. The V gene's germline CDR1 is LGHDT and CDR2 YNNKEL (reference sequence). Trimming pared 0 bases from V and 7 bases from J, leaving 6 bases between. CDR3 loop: CASSQEWVGELFF. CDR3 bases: TGTGCCAGCAGCCAAGAATGGGTCGGGGAGCTGTTTTTT.

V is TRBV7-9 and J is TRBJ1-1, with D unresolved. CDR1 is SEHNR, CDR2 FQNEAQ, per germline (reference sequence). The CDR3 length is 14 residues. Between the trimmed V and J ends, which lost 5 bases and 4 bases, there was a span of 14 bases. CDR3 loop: CASSPNRILTEAFF. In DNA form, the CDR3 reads TGTGCCAGCAGCCCAAACAGAATACTCACTGAAGCTTTCTTT.

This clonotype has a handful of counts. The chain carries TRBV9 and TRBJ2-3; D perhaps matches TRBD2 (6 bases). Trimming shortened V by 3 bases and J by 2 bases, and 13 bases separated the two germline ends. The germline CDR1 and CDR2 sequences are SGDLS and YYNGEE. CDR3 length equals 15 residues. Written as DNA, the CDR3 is TGTGCCAGCAGCGAGCGGGCGGGGAACACAGATACGCAGTATTTT. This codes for CASSERAGNTDTQYF.

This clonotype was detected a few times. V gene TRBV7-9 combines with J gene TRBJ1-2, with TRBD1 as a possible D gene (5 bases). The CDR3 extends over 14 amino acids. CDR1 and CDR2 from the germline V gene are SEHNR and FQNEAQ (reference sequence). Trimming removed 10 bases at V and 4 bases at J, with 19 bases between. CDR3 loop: CATQGRRTIYGYTF. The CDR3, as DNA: TGTGCCACCCAGGGTCGGCGTACAATCTATGGCTACACCTTC.

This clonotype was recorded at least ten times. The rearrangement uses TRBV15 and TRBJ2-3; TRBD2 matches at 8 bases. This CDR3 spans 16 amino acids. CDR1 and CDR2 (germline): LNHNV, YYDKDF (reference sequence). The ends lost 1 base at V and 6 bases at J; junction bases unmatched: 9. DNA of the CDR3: TGTGCCACCAGCAGAGTTCTCCCGGGAGGGCCTGATACGCAGTATTTT. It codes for CATSRVLPGGPDTQYF. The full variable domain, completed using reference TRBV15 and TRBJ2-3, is DAMVIQNPRYQVTQFGKPVTLSCSQTLNHNVMYWYQQKSSQAPKLLFHYYDKDFNNEADTPDNFQSRRPNTSFCFLDIRSPGLGDTAMYLCATSRVLPGGPDTQYFGPGTRLTVL.

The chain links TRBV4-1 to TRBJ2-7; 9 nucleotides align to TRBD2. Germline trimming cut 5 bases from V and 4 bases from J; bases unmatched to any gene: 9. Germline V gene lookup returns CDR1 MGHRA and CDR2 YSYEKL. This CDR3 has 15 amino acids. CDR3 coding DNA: TGCGCCAGCAGCTCCGGGGTAGCGGGAGTATACGAGCAGTACTTC. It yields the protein CASSSGVAGVYEQYF.

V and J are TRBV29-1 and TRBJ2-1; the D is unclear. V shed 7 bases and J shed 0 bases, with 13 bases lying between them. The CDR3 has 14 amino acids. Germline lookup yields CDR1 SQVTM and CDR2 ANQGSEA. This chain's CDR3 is CSALRTDSYNEQFF. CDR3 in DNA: TGCAGCGCCCTCAGGACGGACTCCTACAATGAGCAGTTCTTC.

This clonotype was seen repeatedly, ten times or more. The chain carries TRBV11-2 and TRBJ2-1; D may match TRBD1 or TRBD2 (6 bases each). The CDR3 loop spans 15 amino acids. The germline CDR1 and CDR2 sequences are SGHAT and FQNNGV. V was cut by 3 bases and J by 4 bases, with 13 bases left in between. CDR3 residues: CASSLEGGLYNEQFF. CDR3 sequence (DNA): TGTGCCAGCAGCTTGGAGGGGGGCCTTTACAATGAGCAGTTCTTC.

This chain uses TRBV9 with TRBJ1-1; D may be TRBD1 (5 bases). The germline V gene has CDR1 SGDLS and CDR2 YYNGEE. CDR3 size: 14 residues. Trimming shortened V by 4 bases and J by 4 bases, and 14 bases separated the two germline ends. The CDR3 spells CASSPSGRATEAFF. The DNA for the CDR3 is TGTGCCAGCAGCCCCTCAGGGCGGGCCACTGAAGCTTTCTTT.

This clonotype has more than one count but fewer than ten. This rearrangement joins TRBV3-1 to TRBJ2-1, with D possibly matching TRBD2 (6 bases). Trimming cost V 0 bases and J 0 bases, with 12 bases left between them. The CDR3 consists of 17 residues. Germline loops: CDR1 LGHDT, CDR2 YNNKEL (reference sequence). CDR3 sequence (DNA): TGTGCCAGCAGCCAAGATAGCAGAGCGGGCTCCTACAATGAGCAGTTCTTC. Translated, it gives CASSQDSRAGSYNEQFF.

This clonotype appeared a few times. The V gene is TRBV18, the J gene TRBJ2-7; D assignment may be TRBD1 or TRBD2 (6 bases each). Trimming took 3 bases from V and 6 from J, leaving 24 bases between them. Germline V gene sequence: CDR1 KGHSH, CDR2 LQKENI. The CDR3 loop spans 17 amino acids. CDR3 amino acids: CASSPLSRGRAPSEQYF. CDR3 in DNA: TGTGCCAGCTCACCCCTCTCCCGGGGGCGCGCTCCATCCGAGCAGTACTTC.

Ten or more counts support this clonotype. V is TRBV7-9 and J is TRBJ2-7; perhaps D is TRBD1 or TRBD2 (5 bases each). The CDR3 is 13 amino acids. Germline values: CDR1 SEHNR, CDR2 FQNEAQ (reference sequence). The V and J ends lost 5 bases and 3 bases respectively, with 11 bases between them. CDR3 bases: TGTGCCAGCAGCACAGGACGGGGCTACGAGCAGTACTTC. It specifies CASSTGRGYEQYF.

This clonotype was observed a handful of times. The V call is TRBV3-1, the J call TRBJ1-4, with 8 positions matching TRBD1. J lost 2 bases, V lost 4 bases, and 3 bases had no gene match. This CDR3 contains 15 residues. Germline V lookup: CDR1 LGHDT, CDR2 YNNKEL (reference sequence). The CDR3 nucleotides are TGTGCCAGCAGCCCCAGGGGGCTGACTAATGAAAAACTGTTTTTT. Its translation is CASSPRGLTNEKLFF.

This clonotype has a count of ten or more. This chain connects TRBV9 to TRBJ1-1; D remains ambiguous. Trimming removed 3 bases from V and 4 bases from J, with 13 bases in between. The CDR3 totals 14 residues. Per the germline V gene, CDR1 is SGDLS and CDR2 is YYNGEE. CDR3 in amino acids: CASSAIQKITEAFF. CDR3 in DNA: TGTGCCAGCAGCGCTATACAGAAAATCACTGAAGCTTTCTTT.

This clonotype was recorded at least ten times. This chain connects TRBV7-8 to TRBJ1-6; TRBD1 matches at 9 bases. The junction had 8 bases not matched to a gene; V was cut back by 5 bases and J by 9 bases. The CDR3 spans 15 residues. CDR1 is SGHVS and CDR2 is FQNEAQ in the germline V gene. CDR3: CASSGKQGARSPLHF. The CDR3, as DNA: TGTGCCAGCAGCGGAAAACAGGGGGCTCGTTCACCCCTCCACTTT.

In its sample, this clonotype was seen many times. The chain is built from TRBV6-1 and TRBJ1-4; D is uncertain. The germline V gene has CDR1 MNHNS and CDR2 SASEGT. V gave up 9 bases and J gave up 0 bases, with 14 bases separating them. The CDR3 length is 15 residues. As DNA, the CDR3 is TGTGCCAGGAATCGAGCAGTCACAACTAATGAAAAACTGTTTTTT. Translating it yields CARNRAVTTNEKLFF.

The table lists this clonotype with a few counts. CDR3 coding DNA: TGTGCCAGCAAAGGCCGGGAGGGCCAAGAGACCCAGTACTTC. It encodes CASKGREGQETQYF. The chain is built from TRBV6-1 and TRBJ2-5, with 8 bases fitting TRBD2. Germline assignment: CDR1 MNHNS and CDR2 SASEGT. The CDR3 loop spans 14 amino acids. The V and J ends lost 7 bases and 1 base, in that order; junction bases with no gene match: 5.